This is a list of T cell receptor beta chains from one sample in a study of regulatory T cells in long-lasting Graves disease. From the multiplex PCR reads, TCRdb called clonotypes with MiXCR, one entry per CDR3 protein. The sample contains about 360,000 distinct CDR3 sequences, 16% of which appear only once. These data are also associated with another study on T cells in Graves' hyperthyroidism and ophthalmopathy.

Sequencing was performed on peripheral blood mononuclear cells (PBMCs), taken at new diagnosis, from a patient treated with antithyroid drugs. Receptors originate from a woman aged 18-35 years with Graves disease. The CDR3 runs from the conserved cysteine through the conserved F or W. A D gene is named only where the DNA matches it firmly. Clone size appears in some rows only: once, few, many, or a class for an expanded clone.

d_gene	v_gene	abundance	j_gene	CDR3nt	CDR3aa
TRBD2	TRBV5-1	many	TRBJ2-1	TGTGCCAGCAGCCGGAGCGGGGGGGATTACAATGAGCAGTTCTTC	CASSRSGGDYNEQFF
NA	TRBV2	many	TRBJ2-5	TGTGCCAGCAGTGAAACTCGGGGCCAAGAGACCCAGTACTTC	CASSETRGQETQYF
NA	TRBV20-1	NA	TRBJ1-1	TGCAGTGCTAGAGACGCATCAAAGACATTCGGGAACACTGAAGCTTTCTTT	CSARDASKTFGNTEAFF
TRBD2	TRBV15	NA	TRBJ2-7	TGTGCCACCAGCAGAGAGCTCACTAGCGGCTCCTACGAGCAGTACTTC	CATSRELTSGSYEQYF
NA	TRBV3-1	many	TRBJ1-4	TGTGCCAGCAGCCAAGTTGGCAGAACTAATGAAAAACTGTTTTTT	CASSQVGRTNEKLFF
TRBD2	TRBV2	many	TRBJ2-3	TGTGCCAGCAGTCAGACCATCATACCCCCGGGACTAGCGGGGGGTAGGGGCACAGATACGCAGTATTTT	CASSQTIIPPGLAGGRGTDTQYF
NA	TRBV11-2	many	TRBJ1-5	TGTGCCAGCAGCTCCGATTATCAGCCCCAGCATTTT	CASSSDYQPQHF
NA	TRBV12-3/TRBV12-4	many	TRBJ1-5	TGTGCCAGCAGTTTAACAGGGCGCAATCAGCCCCAGCATTTT	CASSLTGRNQPQHF
NA	TRBV30	many	TRBJ1-1	TGTGCCTGGAGCATGGCCTTGACTGAAGCTTTCTTT	CAWSMALTEAFF
NA	TRBV12-3/TRBV12-4	many	TRBJ2-1	TGTGCCAGCAGTCTCCAGGCTCGGCATGAGCAGTTCTTC	CASSLQARHEQFF
NA	TRBV7-3	many	TRBJ2-7	TGTGCCAGCAGCTCGACCAGGGAATCCGAGCAGTACTTC	CASSSTRESEQYF
NA	TRBV24-1	NA	TRBJ2-3	TGTGCCACCAGTGCGGGGAATACGCAGTATTTT	CATSAGNTQYF
NA	TRBV7-6	few	TRBJ2-7	TGTGCCAGCAGCTTAAACGTAAGAACAGCCATCGTCTTC	CASSLNVRTAIVF
NA	TRBV28	many	TRBJ2-7	TGTGCCAGCAGTTTTTCGTTATTTTTGGGGCAGAACTACGAGCAGTACTTC	CASSFSLFLGQNYEQYF
NA	TRBV20-1	many	TRBJ1-4	TGCAGTGCCGTACAGGGTTGTTGTGAAAAACTGTTTTTT	CSAVQGCCEKLFF
NA	TRBV3-1	many	TRBJ1-1	TGTGCCAGCAGCCAGGGACTGACGTACACTGAAGCTTTCTTT	CASSQGLTYTEAFF
NA	TRBV28	NA	TRBJ2-3	TGTGCCAGCAGGCCAAAAACCCCACTACGCGTCCCCTCTAGCACAGATACGCAGTATTTT	CASRPKTPLRVPSSTDTQYF
NA	TRBV19	many	TRBJ2-2	TGTGCCAGTCGGAAAAAACAGGGTAGGACGAACGGGGAGCTGTTTTTT	CASRKKQGRTNGELFF
TRBD1	TRBV6-5	many	TRBJ1-1	TGTGCCAGCAGTTACGGGACAGGGTTGAACACTGAAGCTTTCTTT	CASSYGTGLNTEAFF
TRBD1	TRBV29-1	few	TRBJ2-1	TGCAGCGGCGGCGGACAGGGGTTTCACAATGAGCAGTTCTTC	CSGGGQGFHNEQFF
NA	TRBV28	many	TRBJ2-1	TGTGCCAGCAGTACCTCCGGGGCTAGTCTACTCGGCAATGAGCAGTTCTTC	CASSTSGASLLGNEQFF
TRBD1	TRBV6-2/TRBV6-3	NA	TRBJ2-4	TGTGCCAGCAGGGGGACAGATCAGTACTTC	CASRGTDQYF
TRBD1	TRBV24-1	few	TRBJ2-3	TGTGCCACCAGTGATGGGACAGCGAGCACAGATACGCAGTATTTT	CATSDGTASTDTQYF
NA	TRBV20-1	many	TRBJ1-1	TGCAGTGCTAGAGTGGGGGCGTTTAACACTGAAGCTTTCTTT	CSARVGAFNTEAFF
TRBD1	TRBV24-1	many	TRBJ2-2	TGTGCCACCAGTGACCGGGACAGGGGGCGTACCGGGGAGCTGTTTTTT	CATSDRDRGRTGELFF
NA	TRBV28	many	TRBJ2-5	TGTGCCAGCACCGGACCCACTAGGGGAGAGACCCAGTACTTC	CASTGPTRGETQYF
TRBD2	TRBV12-3/TRBV12-4	NA	TRBJ2-3	TGTGCCAGCAGTTTCGCGGGGGGCGCTACGCAGTATTTT	CASSFAGGATQYF
TRBD1	TRBV27	many	TRBJ2-2	TGTGCCAGCACAGGACAGGGGAACACCGGGGAGCTGTTTTTT	CASTGQGNTGELFF
NA	TRBV20-1	few	TRBJ2-5	TGCAGTGCTATCGACCCACGCCCGACGGCCGGGAATCTACAAGAGACCCAGTACTTC	CSAIDPRPTAGNLQETQYF
NA	TRBV6-2/TRBV6-3	NA	TRBJ2-1	TGTGCCAGCAGTGAACTGGGCAGTAACAATGAGCAGTTCTTC	CASSELGSNNEQFF
TRBD2	TRBV9	NA	TRBJ2-5	TGTGCCAGCAGCGTAGGCAATAGCGGGGCTCAAGAGACCCAGTACTTC	CASSVGNSGAQETQYF
TRBD1	TRBV5-1	many	TRBJ1-2	TGCGCCAGCAGCTTCTTCAGGACAGGGGGCGCGCGGCGTGATGGCTACACCTTC	CASSFFRTGGARRDGYTF
TRBD2	TRBV12-3/TRBV12-4	many	TRBJ2-3	TGTGCCAGCAGCCGAACTAGCGGGGGGGCCGAAGATACGCAGTATTTT	CASSRTSGGAEDTQYF
NA	TRBV3-1	many	TRBJ1-1	TGTGCCAGCAGCGCCCTTGTGGTTGGCACTGAAGCTTTCTTT	CASSALVVGTEAFF
TRBD2	TRBV5-1	NA	TRBJ2-1	TGCGCCAGCAGCCCCTCTAGCGGGTCCTACGAGCAGTTCTTC	CASSPSSGSYEQFF